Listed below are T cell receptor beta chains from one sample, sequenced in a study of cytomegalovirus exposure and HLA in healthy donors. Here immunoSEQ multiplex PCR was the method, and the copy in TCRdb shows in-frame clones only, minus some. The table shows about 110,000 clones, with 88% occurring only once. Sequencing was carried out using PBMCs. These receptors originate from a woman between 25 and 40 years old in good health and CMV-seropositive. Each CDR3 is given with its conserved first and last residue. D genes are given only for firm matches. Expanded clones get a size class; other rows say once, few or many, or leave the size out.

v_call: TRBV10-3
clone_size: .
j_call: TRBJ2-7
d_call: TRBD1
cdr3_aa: CAISGTGGAYEQYF
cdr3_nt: TGTGCCATCAGCGGGACAGGGGGGGCCTACGAGCAGTACTTC

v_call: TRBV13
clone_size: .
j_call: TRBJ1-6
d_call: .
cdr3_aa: CASSTMGKEGSYNSPLHF
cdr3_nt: TGTGCCAGCAGCACCATGGGCAAGGAAGGCTCCTATAATTCACCCCTCCACTTT

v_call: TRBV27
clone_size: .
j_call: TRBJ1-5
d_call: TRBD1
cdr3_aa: CASRRTGGEPNQPQHF
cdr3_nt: TGTGCCAGCAGGCGGACAGGGGGCGAACCCAATCAGCCCCAGCATTTT

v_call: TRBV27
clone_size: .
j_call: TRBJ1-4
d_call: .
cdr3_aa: CASSLTGTLNEKLFF
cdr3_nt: TGTGCCAGCAGTTTAACCGGGACTTTAAATGAAAAACTGTTTTTT

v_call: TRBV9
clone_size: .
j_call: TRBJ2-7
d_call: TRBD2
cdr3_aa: CASSVGIAGKEQYF
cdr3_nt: TGTGCCAGCAGCGTGGGAATAGCGGGTAAGGAGCAGTACTTC

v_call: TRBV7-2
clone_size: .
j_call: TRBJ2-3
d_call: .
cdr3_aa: CASSPQGGLDTQYF
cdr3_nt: TGTGCCAGCAGCCCCCAAGGGGGTCTAGATACGCAGTATTTT

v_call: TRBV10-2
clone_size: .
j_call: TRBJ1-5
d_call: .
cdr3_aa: CASSDRLLQPQHF
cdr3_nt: TGCGCCAGCAGTGACAGGCTTCTTCAGCCCCAGCATTTT

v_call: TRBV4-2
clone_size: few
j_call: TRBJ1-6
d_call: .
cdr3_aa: CASSQDGGAQSPLHF
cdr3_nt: TGTGCCAGCAGCCAAGATGGGGGGGCTCAATCACCCCTCCACTTT

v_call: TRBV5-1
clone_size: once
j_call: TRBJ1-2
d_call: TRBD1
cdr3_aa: CASSFDRGNGYTF
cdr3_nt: TGCGCCAGCAGCTTTGACAGGGGAAATGGCTACACCTTC

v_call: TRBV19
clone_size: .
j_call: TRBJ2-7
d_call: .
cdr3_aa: CASPQGNSSSYEQYF
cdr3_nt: TGTGCCAGCCCCCAGGGGAACAGTAGCTCCTACGAGCAGTACTTC

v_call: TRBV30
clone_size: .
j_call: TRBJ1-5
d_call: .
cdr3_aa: CAWSLSRAWSNQPQHF
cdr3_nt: TGTGCCTGGAGTCTAAGCAGGGCTTGGAGCAATCAGCCCCAGCATTTT

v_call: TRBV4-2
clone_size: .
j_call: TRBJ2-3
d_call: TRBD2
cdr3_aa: CASSQARAGGTDTQYF
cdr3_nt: TGTGCCAGCAGCCAAGCGCGGGCGGGGGGAACAGATACGCAGTATTTT

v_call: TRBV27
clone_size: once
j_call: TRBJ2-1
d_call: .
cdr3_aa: CASSLGDSYNEQFF
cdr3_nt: TGTGCCAGCAGTTTGGGCGACTCCTACAATGAGCAGTTCTTC

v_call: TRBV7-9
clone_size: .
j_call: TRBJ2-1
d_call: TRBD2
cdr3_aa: CASSLVAGPSYNEQFF
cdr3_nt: TGTGCCAGCAGCTTGGTAGCGGGACCCTCCTACAATGAGCAGTTCTTC

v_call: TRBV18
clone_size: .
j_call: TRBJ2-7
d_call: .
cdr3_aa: CASSPIGAGHEQYF
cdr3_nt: TGTGCCAGCTCACCAATAGGGGCAGGGCACGAGCAGTACTTC

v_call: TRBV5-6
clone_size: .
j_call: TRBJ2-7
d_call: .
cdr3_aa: CASSFYEFREQYF
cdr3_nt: TGTGCCAGCAGCTTTTACGAGTTTCGGGAGCAGTACTTC

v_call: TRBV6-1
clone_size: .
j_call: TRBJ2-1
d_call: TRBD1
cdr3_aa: CASSARTGYLEQFF
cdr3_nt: TGTGCCAGCAGTGCTAGGACAGGGTATCTTGAGCAGTTCTTC

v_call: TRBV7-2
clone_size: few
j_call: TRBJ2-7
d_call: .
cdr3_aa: CASSELQGLYEQYF
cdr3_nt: TGTGCCAGCAGCGAGCTACAGGGCCTCTACGAGCAGTACTTC

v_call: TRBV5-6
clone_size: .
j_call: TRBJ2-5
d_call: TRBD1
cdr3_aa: CASSPRPGQVEETQYF
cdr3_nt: TGTGCCAGCAGCCCCCGACCCGGACAGGTGGAAGAGACCCAGTACTTC

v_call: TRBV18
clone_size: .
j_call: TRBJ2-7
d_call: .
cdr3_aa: CASSGRSYEQYF
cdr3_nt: TGTGCCAGCTCGGGCAGATCCTACGAGCAGTACTTC

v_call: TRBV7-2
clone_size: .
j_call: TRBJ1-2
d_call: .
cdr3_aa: CASSLSGYYGYTF
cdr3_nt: TGTGCCAGCAGCTTAAGTGGCTACTATGGCTACACCTTC

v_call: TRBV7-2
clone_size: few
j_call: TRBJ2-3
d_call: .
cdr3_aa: CASSLHSSTDTQYF
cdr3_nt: TGTGCCAGCAGCTTACACAGTTCCACAGATACGCAGTATTTT

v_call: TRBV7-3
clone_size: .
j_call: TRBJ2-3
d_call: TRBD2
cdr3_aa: CASSRLAGGGRDTQYF
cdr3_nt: TGTGCCAGCAGTCGACTAGCGGGAGGGGGCAGGGATACGCAGTATTTT

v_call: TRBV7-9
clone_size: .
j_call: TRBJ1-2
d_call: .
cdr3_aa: CASGGVSYGYTF
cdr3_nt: TGTGCCTCCGGGGGGGTTAGCTATGGCTACACCTTC

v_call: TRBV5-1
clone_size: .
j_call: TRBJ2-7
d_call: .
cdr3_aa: CASSFAGDEQYF
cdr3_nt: TGCGCCAGCAGCTTTGCAGGGGACGAGCAGTACTTC

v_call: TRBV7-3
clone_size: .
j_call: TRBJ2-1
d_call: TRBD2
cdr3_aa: CASSSGGAFRNEQFF
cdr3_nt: TGTGCCAGCAGCTCCGGGGGGGCCTTTCGAAATGAGCAGTTCTTC

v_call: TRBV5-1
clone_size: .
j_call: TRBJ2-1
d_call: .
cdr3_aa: CASSNPGTSSYNEQFF
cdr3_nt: TGCGCCAGCAGCAATCCGGGGACAAGCTCCTACAATGAGCAGTTCTTC

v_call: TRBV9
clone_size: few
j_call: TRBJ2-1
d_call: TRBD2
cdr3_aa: CASSPTSGSYNEQFF
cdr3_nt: TGTGCCAGCAGCCCAACTAGCGGGAGCTACAATGAGCAGTTCTTC

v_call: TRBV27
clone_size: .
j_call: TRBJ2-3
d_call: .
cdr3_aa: CASSLSLAYTQYF
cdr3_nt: TGTGCCAGCAGTTTATCCCTAGCTTATACGCAGTATTTT

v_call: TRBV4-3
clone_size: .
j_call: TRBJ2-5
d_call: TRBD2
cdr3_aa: CASSQDRSGGALETQYF
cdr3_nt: TGCGCCAGCAGCCAAGATCGTAGCGGGGGGGCATTGGAGACCCAGTACTTC

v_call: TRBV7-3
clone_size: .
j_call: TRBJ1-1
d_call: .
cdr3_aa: CASSLTSDTEAFF
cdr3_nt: TGTGCCAGCAGCTTAACGTCCGACACTGAAGCTTTCTTT

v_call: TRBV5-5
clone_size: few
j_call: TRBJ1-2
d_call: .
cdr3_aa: CASSSTDNYGYTF
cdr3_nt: TGTGCCAGCAGCTCGACAGATAACTATGGCTACACCTTC

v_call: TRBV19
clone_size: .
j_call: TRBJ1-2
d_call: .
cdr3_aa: CASSIWTGRQGYGYTF
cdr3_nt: TGTGCCAGTAGTATTTGGACCGGCAGGCAGGGCTATGGCTACACCTTC

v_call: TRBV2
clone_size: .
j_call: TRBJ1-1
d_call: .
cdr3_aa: CASSSDRNTEAFF
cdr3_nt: TGTGCCAGCAGTTCGGACAGGAACACTGAAGCTTTCTTT

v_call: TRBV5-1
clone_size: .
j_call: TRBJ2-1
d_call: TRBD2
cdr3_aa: CASSWAGRGAYNEQFF
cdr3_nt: TGCGCCAGCAGCTGGGCCGGGCGGGGGGCCTACAATGAGCAGTTCTTC

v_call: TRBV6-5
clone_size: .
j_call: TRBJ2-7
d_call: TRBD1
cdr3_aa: CASSRDRTYEQYF
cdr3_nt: TGTGCCAGCAGTAGGGACAGAACCTACGAGCAGTACTTC

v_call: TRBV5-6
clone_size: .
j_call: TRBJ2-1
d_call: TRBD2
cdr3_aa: CASSTGLAVYNEQFF
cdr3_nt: TGTGCCAGCAGTACGGGACTAGCGGTCTACAATGAGCAGTTCTTC

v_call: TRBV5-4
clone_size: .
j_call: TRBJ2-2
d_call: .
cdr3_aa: CASSSAGSNTGELFF
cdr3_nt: TGTGCCAGCAGCTCCGCGGGATCGAACACCGGGGAGCTGTTTTTT

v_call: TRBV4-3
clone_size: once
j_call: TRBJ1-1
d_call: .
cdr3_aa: CASSQDRTGLETEAFF
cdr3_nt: TGCGCCAGCAGCCAAGATCGTACAGGTCTGGAGACTGAAGCTTTCTTT

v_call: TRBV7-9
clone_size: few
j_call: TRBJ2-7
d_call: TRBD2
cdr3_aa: CASSFGLAGERPWNF
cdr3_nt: TGTGCCAGCAGCTTCGGACTAGCGGGGGAGCGGCCTTGGAACTTC

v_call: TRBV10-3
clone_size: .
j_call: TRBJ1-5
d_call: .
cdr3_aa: CAISEGQPDGAQHF
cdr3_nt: TGTGCCATCAGTGAGGGACAGCCCGATGGGGCCCAGCATTTT

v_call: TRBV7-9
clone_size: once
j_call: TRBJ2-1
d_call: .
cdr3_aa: CASSLGARAYEQFF
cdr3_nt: TGTGCCAGCAGCTTAGGGGCCAGGGCTTATGAGCAGTTCTTC

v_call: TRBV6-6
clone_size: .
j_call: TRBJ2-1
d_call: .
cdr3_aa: CASSYSRVYNEQFF
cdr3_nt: TGTGCCAGCAGTTACTCGAGAGTCTACAATGAGCAGTTCTTC

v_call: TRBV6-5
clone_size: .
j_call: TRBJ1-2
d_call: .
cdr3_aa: CASRSPGANYGYTF
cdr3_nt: TGTGCCAGCAGGAGCCCGGGAGCTAACTATGGCTACACCTTC

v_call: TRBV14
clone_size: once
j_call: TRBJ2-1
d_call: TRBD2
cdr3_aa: CASSQTSGYNEQFF
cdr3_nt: TGTGCCAGCAGCCAAACTAGCGGTTACAATGAGCAGTTCTTC

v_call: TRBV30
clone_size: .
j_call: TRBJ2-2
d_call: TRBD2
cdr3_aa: CAWSVLAGYTGELFF
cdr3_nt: TGTGCCTGGAGCGTTCTAGCGGGGTACACCGGGGAGCTGTTTTTT

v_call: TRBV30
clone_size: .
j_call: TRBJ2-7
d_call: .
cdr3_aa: CAWSRTASYEQYF
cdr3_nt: TGTGCCTGGAGCCGGACAGCTTCCTACGAGCAGTACTTC